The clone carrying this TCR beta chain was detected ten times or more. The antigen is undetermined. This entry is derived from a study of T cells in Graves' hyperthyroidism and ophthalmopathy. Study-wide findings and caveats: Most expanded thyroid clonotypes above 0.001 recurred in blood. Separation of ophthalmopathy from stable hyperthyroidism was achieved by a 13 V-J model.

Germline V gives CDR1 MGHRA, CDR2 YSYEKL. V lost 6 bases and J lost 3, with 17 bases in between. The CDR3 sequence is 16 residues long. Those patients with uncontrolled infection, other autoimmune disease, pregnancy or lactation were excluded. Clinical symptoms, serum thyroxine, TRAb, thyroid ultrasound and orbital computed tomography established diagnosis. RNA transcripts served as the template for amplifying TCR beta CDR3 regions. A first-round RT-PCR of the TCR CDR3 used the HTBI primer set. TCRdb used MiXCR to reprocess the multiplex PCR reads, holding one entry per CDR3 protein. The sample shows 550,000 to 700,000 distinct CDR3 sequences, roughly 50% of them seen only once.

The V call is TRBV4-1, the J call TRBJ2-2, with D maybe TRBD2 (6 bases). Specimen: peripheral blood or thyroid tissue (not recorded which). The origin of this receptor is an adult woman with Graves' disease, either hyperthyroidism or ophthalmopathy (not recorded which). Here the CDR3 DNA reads TGCGCCAGCAGTCCAGCGCACACGGGAGACACCGGGGAGCTGTTTTTT. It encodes CASSPAHTGDTGELFF.